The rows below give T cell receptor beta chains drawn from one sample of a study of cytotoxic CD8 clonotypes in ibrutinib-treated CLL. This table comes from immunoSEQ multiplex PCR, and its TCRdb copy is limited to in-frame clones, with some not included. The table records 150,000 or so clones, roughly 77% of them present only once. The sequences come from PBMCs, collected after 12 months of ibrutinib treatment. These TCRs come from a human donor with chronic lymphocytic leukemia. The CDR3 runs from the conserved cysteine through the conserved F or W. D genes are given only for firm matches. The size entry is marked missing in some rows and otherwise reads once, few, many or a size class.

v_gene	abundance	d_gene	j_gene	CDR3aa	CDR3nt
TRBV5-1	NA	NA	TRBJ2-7	CASSLNRVPYEQYF	TGCGCCAGCAGCTTAAACAGGGTGCCCTACGAGCAGTACTTC
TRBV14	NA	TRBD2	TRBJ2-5	CASSQGGANRGAQYF	TGTGCCAGCAGCCAAGGGGGAGCTAACCGGGGGGCCCAGTACTTC
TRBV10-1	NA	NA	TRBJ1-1	CASSFGPMNTEAFF	TGCGCCAGCAGTTTCGGACCAATGAACACTGAAGCTTTCTTT
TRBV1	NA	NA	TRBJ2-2	CTSHILRILAGNTGELFF	TGCACCAGCCATATACTGAGGATACTAGCGGGGAACACCGGGGAGCTGTTTTTT
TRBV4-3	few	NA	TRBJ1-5	CASSQDLSGGPQHF	TGCGCCAGCAGCCAAGATTTATCGGGTGGGCCCCAGCATTTT
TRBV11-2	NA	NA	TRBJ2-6	CASSPSGPGANVLTF	TGTGCCAGCAGCCCATCAGGGCCTGGGGCCAACGTCCTGACTTTC
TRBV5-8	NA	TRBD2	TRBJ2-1	CASSFVLAGTFYNEQFF	TGTGCCAGCAGTTTCGTACTAGCGGGGACCTTCTACAATGAGCAGTTCTTC
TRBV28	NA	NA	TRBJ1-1	CASSLDTEAFF	TGTGCCAGCAGTTTAGACACTGAAGCTTTCTTT
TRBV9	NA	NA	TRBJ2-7	CASSVRPTSSYEQYF	TGTGCCAGCAGCGTCCGACCGACTAGCTCCTACGAGCAGTACTTC
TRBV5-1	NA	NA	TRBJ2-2	CASSFGANTGELFF	TGCGCCAGCAGCTTTGGAGCGAACACCGGGGAGCTGTTTTTT
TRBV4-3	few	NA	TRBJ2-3	CASSQEGMVGTQYF	TGCGCCAGCAGCCAAGAAGGGATGGTGGGTACGCAGTATTTT
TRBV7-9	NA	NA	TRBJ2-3	CASSLPADTQYF	TGTGCCAGCAGCTTACCGGCAGATACGCAGTATTTT
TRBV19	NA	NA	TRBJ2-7	CASSPGDGGNYEQYF	TGTGCCAGTAGCCCTGGAGATGGCGGAAACTACGAGCAGTACTTC
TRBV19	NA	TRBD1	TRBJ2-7	CASSRGQGTYEQYF	TGTGCCAGTAGTAGGGGACAGGGAACCTACGAGCAGTACTTC
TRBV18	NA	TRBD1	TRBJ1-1	CASSPTGPGGIGTEAFF	TGTGCCAGCTCACCAACCGGTCCAGGGGGCATAGGGACTGAAGCTTTCTTT
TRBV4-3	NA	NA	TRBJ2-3	CASSLIGRGPSDTQYF	TGCGCCAGCAGCCTTATCGGGAGGGGGCCTAGCGATACGCAGTATTTT
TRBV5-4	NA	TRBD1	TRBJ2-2	CASSDNWDRATGELFF	TGTGCCAGCAGCGACAATTGGGACAGAGCCACCGGGGAGCTGTTTTTT
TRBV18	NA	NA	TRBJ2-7	CASSPSGDYEQYF	TGTGCCAGCTCACCAAGCGGTGACTACGAGCAGTACTTC
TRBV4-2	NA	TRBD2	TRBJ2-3	CASSQVARGSTDTQYF	TGTGCCAGCAGCCAAGTTGCGCGGGGGAGCACAGATACGCAGTATTTT
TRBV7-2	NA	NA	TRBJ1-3	CASSSTPENTIYF	TGTGCCAGCAGCTCCACACCAGAAAACACCATATATTTT
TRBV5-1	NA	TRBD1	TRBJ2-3	CASSRDPGQRTDTQYF	TGCGCCAGCAGCCGTGACCCGGGACAGAGGACAGATACGCAGTATTTT
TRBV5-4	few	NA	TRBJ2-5	CASSLATASAQETQYF	TGTGCCAGCAGCTTGGCCACCGCTAGCGCTCAAGAGACCCAGTACTTC
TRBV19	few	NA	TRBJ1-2	CASSIDPPDYYGYTF	TGTGCCAGTAGTATAGATCCTCCAGACTACTATGGCTACACCTTC
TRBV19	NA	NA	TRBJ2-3	CASSMRDTGTDTQYF	TGTGCCAGTAGTATGCGGGACACCGGCACAGATACGCAGTATTTT
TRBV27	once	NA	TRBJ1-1	CASRISGDTEAFF	TGTGCCAGCAGGATCAGCGGGGACACTGAAGCTTTCTTT
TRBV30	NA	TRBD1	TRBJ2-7	CAWSVGGAYEQYF	TGTGCCTGGAGTGTAGGGGGCGCTTACGAGCAGTACTTC
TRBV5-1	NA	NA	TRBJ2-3	CASSLRSPSTDTQYF	TGCGCCAGCAGCTTGCGGAGCCCTTCCACAGATACGCAGTATTTT
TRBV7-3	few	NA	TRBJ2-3	CASSFGGGETDTQYF	TGTGCCAGCAGCTTTGGAGGCGGGGAAACAGATACGCAGTATTTT
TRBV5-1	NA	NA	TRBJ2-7	CASSSLPYYEQYF	TGCGCCAGCAGCTCCCTCCCGTACTACGAGCAGTACTTC
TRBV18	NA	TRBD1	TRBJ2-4	CASSPQGVLYLQYF	TGTGCCAGCTCTCCACAGGGGGTACTTTACCTTCAGTACTTC
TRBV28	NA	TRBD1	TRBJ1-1	CASSKGQGAGGSTEAFF	TGTGCCAGCAGCAAGGGACAGGGGGCAGGTGGGAGCACTGAAGCTTTCTTT
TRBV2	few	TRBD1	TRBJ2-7	CASSDGRQGNDEQYF	TGTGCCAGCAGTGATGGGAGACAGGGCAATGACGAGCAGTACTTC
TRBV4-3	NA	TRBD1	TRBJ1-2	CASSQTDRGGITF	TGCGCCAGCAGCCAAACGGACAGGGGAGGAATCACCTTC
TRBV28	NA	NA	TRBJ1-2	CASSLHGLYGYTF	TGTGCCAGCAGCCTTCACGGGCTCTATGGCTACACCTTC
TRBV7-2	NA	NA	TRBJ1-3	CASSKRPDSGNTIYF	TGTGCCAGCAGCAAAAGGCCTGACTCTGGAAACACCATATATTTT
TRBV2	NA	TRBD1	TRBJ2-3	CARAGQGATDTQYF	TGTGCCAGGGCGGGACAGGGGGCCACAGATACGCAGTATTTT
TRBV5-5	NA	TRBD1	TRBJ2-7	CASSAQGGSYEQYF	TGTGCCAGCAGCGCACAGGGGGGATCCTACGAGCAGTACTTC
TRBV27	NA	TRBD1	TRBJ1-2	CASSTFGTANYGYTF	TGTGCCAGCAGCACCTTCGGGACAGCAAACTATGGCTACACCTTC
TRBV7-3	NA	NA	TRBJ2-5	CASSAGPYEETQYF	TGTGCCAGCAGCGCGGGACCTTACGAAGAGACCCAGTACTTC
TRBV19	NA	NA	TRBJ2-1	CASSRTREQFF	TGTGCCAGTAGTAGGACGCGGGAGCAGTTCTTC
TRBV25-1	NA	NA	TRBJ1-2	CASSSPPYYTF	TGTGCCAGCAGCTCCCCCCCATACTACACCTTC